This T cell receptor beta chain stems from a study of long-term antiretroviral therapy in people with HIV. Before they underwent DNA extraction, samples held 1-10 million cryopreserved PBMC. Study-wide results and limits: HIV repertoires showed narrower CDR3 length ranges than controls.

With survey level as its setting, the immunoSEQ assay was v3.0. Sequencing set out to capture about 40,000-55,000 T-cell genomes per sample. Produced via immunoSEQ multiplex PCR; TCRdb's table is partial and in-frame only. The sample lists 25,000 to 35,000 clones, more than 80% seen once, with approximately 7.2% in the top ten. CDR3 size: 16 residues. With 7 bases removed from V and 5 bases from J, the gap between germline ends came to 23 bases. CDR1 MNHEY and CDR2 SMNVEV come from the germline V gene (reference sequence). A note on this clone: The antigen is undetermined.

Material: unsorted PBMCs, obtained 0.3 years after starting antiretroviral therapy. The chain joins TRBV27 to TRBJ2-5; D may be TRBD1 (5 bases). The receptor was isolated from a middle-aged man with HIV. CDR3 region: CASIPKFTGSRETQYF. The CDR3 DNA reads TGTGCCAGCATCCCTAAATTTACAGGTTCCCGGGAGACCCAGTACTTC.